This T cell receptor beta chain was identified in a study of cytomegalovirus exposure and HLA in healthy donors. For the study at large: For the approximately 400 genotyped donors, roughly 80% fell within the Caucasian-associated ancestry cluster.

Researchers ran the PCR with 60 Vbeta and 13 Jbeta primers. The method was immunoSEQ multiplex PCR; TCRdb's version includes in-frame clones alone and lacks a portion of them. Of approximately 150,000 clones in the sample, roughly two thirds were seen once. Regarding the study as a whole: It was likely that a cluster of highly shared sequence variants was a sequencing artifact. Later, TCR association rates were found to vary by HLA locus, highest for DRB1 and lowest for HLA-C.

Though probably carrying unrecorded immune exposures, donors were nominally healthy at sampling. Note on this clone: As yet, its antigen is unknown. Additional DNA sequences in this sample encode the identical CDR3.

V lost 5 bases and J lost 8; bases outside the gene matches: 11. The CDR3 spans 17 residues. Germline V gives CDR1 MNHEY, CDR2 SMNVEV (reference sequence). The sequenced sample consisted of PBMCs. The sequence was obtained from a woman between 35 and 50 years old in good health and CMV-seropositive. This chain joins TRBV27 and TRBJ2-2, with 13 bases that match TRBD2. CDR3 amino acids: CASSKASGTSGKGELFF. The CDR3 DNA follows: TGTGCCAGCAGTAAAGCCTCCGGGACTAGCGGGAAGGGGGAGCTGTTTTTT.